Listed below are T cell receptor beta chains from one sample, sequenced in a study of cytomegalovirus exposure and HLA in healthy donors. Measured with immunoSEQ multiplex PCR; TCRdb has only the in-frame clones, and not every one. The sample comprises 200,000 or so clones, 75% to 85% of which are singletons, and around 2% rests with the top ten. Material for sequencing was PBMCs. The receptor source for this set is a young woman in good health and CMV-seropositive. CDR3s include the opening cysteine and the closing phenylalanine or tryptophan. The order of the fields is clone size, D gene, J gene, V gene, CDR3 DNA, CDR3 protein. D genes are given only for firm matches. Not all rows give a size; the values are once, few, many and, for expanded clones, a class.

NA | NA | TRBJ2-1 | TRBV30 | TGTGCCTGGAGTGTTGGCGGAATATACAATGAGCAGTTCTTC | CAWSVGGIYNEQFF
NA | NA | TRBJ1-6 | TRBV28 | TGTGCCAGCAGTTTCCCCCCAGGACTTAATTCACCCCTCCACTTT | CASSFPPGLNSPLHF
NA | TRBD2 | TRBJ2-3 | TRBV4-2 | TGTGCCAGCAGCCAAGCCCCCTCTAGCGGGGGCCTCACAGATACGCAGTATTTT | CASSQAPSSGGLTDTQYF
NA | NA | TRBJ2-1 | TRBV11-3 | TGTGCCAGCAGGCTAGCCCAGTACAATGAGCAGTTCTTC | CASRLAQYNEQFF
NA | NA | TRBJ1-2 | TRBV5-6 | TGTGCCAGCAGCCTGCGGATGGTCGATGGCTACACCTTC | CASSLRMVDGYTF
NA | TRBD1 | TRBJ1-2 | TRBV4-1 | TGCGCCAGCAGCACTAAGACAGGGAACTATGGCTACACCTTC | CASSTKTGNYGYTF
few | NA | TRBJ2-4 | TRBV5-1 | TGCGCCAGCAGCCCGAGTCAGGGCATTCAGTACTTC | CASSPSQGIQYF
NA | NA | TRBJ1-2 | TRBV28 | TGTGCCAGCAGTTTCTCAGGTTCCAACTATGGCTACACCTTC | CASSFSGSNYGYTF
NA | TRBD1 | TRBJ2-3 | TRBV5-1 | TGCGCCAGCGGACAGGGCCGGGCTGACACAGATACGCAGTATTTT | CASGQGRADTDTQYF
NA | NA | TRBJ2-1 | TRBV11-2 | TGTGCCAGCAGCTTAGATCGGGGTTTAGAGCAGTTCTTC | CASSLDRGLEQFF
once | NA | TRBJ1-1 | TRBV9 | TGTGCCAGCAGCGTACACCTAAAACAGGGTGAAGCTTTCTTT | CASSVHLKQGEAFF